One sample yielded the 12 T cell receptor beta chains listed below, sequenced in a study of blood T cell repertoires in COVID-19. Here immunoSEQ multiplex PCR was the method, and the copy in TCRdb shows in-frame clones only, minus some. The sample contains 130,000 to 150,000 clones, approximately 80% of which appear only once. The specimen was peripheral blood. The receptors originated from an older woman with acute or convalescent COVID-19.

The chain uses TRBV5-5 and TRBJ1-2; 9 positions agree with TRBD1. This CDR3 spans 14 amino acids. The germline gives CDR1 SGHKS, CDR2 YYEKEE (reference sequence). V shed 2 bases and J 7 bases; nucleotides not matched to a gene: 6. The CDR3 loop is CASSLTGGGGGYTF. CDR3 in DNA: TGTGCCAGCAGCTTAACAGGGGGCGGAGGTGGCTACACCTTC.

This clone was observed a handful of times. Here the CDR3 reads CASSVRLGNEQFF. The CDR3 nucleotides read TGTGCCAGCAGCGTCCGACTAGGCAATGAGCAGTTCTTC. V usage is TRBV9 and J usage is TRBJ2-1; TRBD2 might be the D (6 bases). Germline-derived CDR1 and CDR2 are SGDLS and YYNGEE. Trimming removed 2 bases from V and 6 bases from J, with 9 bases in between. The CDR3 totals 13 residues.

The chain couples TRBV30 to TRBJ2-7; 14 nucleotides agree with TRBD2. J gave up 2 bases and V 5 bases, and 8 bases lay outside the gene matches. The CDR3 is made up of 16 amino acids. The germline V gene has CDR1 GTSNPN and CDR2 SVGIG (reference sequence). CDR3 loop: CAWGLAGGFGAYEQYF. CDR3 in DNA: TGTGCCTGGGGACTAGCGGGAGGATTCGGTGCCTACGAGCAGTACTTC.

The chain links TRBV6-2 or TRBV6-3 to TRBJ1-2; D remains ambiguous. V was clipped by 4 bases and J by 7 bases, with 13 bases between them. This CDR3 spans 13 amino acids. Looked up from germline, CDR1 is MNHEY and CDR2 is SVGEGT. The CDR3 DNA is TGTGCCAGCAGTTTAGACTCGATCGCTGGCTACACCTTC. Amino acids: CASSLDSIAGYTF.

The chain joins TRBV6-5 to TRBJ2-7; TRBD2 matches 9 bases. Trimming took 2 bases from V and 4 from J; bases not matched to a gene: 9. Germline-derived CDR1 and CDR2 are MNHEY and SVGAGI. The CDR3 contains 16 residues. CDR3 amino acids: CASSYAGGKAGYEQYF. The CDR3 region has the DNA TGTGCCAGCAGTTACGCGGGGGGGAAAGCGGGGTACGAGCAGTACTTC.

CDR3 region: CASSSGRQTEAFF. CDR3 DNA: TGTGCCAGCAGTTCAGGGCGCCAGACTGAAGCTTTCTTT. This chain uses TRBV6-5 with TRBJ1-1, with a possible D match to TRBD1 (5 bases). In germline, CDR1 is MNHEY, CDR2 SVGAGI. This CDR3 is built from 13 residues. Trimming pared 4 bases from V and 5 bases from J, leaving 11 bases between.

This chain joins TRBV13 and TRBJ2-1, with TRBD2 matching 13 bases. Germline trimming cut 2 bases from V and 6 bases from J; bases unmatched to any gene: 4. Germline CDR1 reads PRHDT; CDR2 reads FYEKMQ (reference sequence). The CDR3 has 16 amino acids. CDR3 bases: TGTGCCAGCAGCTTACTGACTAGCGGGAGGCCCAATGAGCAGTTCTTC. Protein product: CASSLLTSGRPNEQFF.

The rearrangement links TRBV3-1 (or the pseudogene TRBV3-2) to TRBJ2-7; D is perhaps TRBD2 (6 bases). Per the germline V gene, CDR1 is LGHDT and CDR2 is YNNKEL (reference sequence). The CDR3 totals 13 residues. Trimming shortened V by 1 base and J by 5 bases, and 9 bases separated the two germline ends. CDR3 sequence reads: CASSQGDWNEQYF. The CDR3 region has the DNA TGTGCCAGCAGCCAAGGGGACTGGAACGAGCAGTACTTC.

V and J are TRBV13 and TRBJ2-2; D is possibly TRBD2 (6 bases). CDR1 is PRHDT, CDR2 FYEKMQ, per germline (reference sequence). The CDR3 has 14 residues. Trimming left V 6 bases short and J 5 bases short, with 13 bases between. CDR3 in DNA: TGTGCCAGCAGACCGGGACTTGGGACCGGGGAGCTGTTTTTT. It codes for CASRPGLGTGELFF.

This clone has just a few counts. The chain recombines TRBV6-1 with TRBJ1-4; D gene unclear. Germline CDR1 MNHNS, CDR2 SASEGT. Trimming shortened V by 3 bases and J by 7 bases, and 9 bases separated the two germline ends. The CDR3 totals 13 residues. This CDR3 reads CASSERLREKLFF. CDR3 nucleotide sequence: TGTGCCAGCAGTGAGCGTCTCCGTGAAAAACTGTTTTTT.

The V gene is TRBV28, the J gene TRBJ1-1, with D uncertain. This CDR3 spans 15 amino acids. Germline V gives CDR1 MDHEN, CDR2 SYDVKM. The V end was cut by 4 bases, the J end by 4 bases, with 16 bases between. CDR3 loop: CASSSLQPRGTEAFF. The CDR3 nucleotides read TGTGCCAGCAGTTCCCTCCAGCCTCGGGGCACTGAAGCTTTCTTT. Looking up the rest from reference TRBV28 and TRBJ1-1 gives the full variable domain: DVKVTQSSRYLVKRTGEKVFLECVQDMDHENMFWYRQDPGLGLRLIYFSYDVKMKEKGDIPEGYSVSREKKERFSLILESASTNQTSMYLCASSSLQPRGTEAFFGQGTRLTVV.

The V gene is TRBV7-9, the J gene TRBJ2-3; 10 nucleotides agree with TRBD2. The CDR3 covers 15 residues. CDR1 is SEHNR, CDR2 FQNEAQ, per germline (reference sequence). V lost 0 bases and J lost 6; bases outside the gene matches: 3. The CDR3 DNA reads as TGTGCCAGCAGCTTAGCCGGGACTAGCGTGGATACGCAGTATTTT. Its translation: CASSLAGTSVDTQYF. Using reference TRBV7-9 and TRBJ2-3 for the parts outside the CDR3, the full variable domain is DTGVSQNPRHKITKRGQNVTFRCDPISEHNRLYWYRQTLGQGPEFLTYFQNEAQLEKSRLLSDRFSAERPKGSFSTLEIQRTEQGDSAMYLCASSLAGTSVDTQYFGPGTRLTVL.